Presented here are 30 T cell receptor beta chains from one specimen sequenced in a study of CD8 T cells in Susac syndrome. The RNA input was roughly 0.45 to 1 ug, and it was reverse transcribed with random hexamers. A single record per CDR3 protein comes from TCRdb applying MiXCR to the immunoSEQ multiplex PCR reads. The table records a few hundred thousand distinct CDR3 sequences, roughly 92% of them present only once. Material for sequencing was CD8+ T cells from PBMCs. The origin of the receptors is a human donor with multiple sclerosis.

The chain is built from TRBV10-2 and TRBJ2-3; D remains unclear. Per the germline V gene, CDR1 is WSHSY and CDR2 is SAAADI. The CDR3 length is 15 residues. Deletions cut 0 bases from V and 2 bases from J, with 9 bases between. CDR3 bases: TGCGCCAGCAGTGAGTCGTCGACTGACACAGATACGCAGTATTTT. This translates into CASSESSTDTDTQYF.

The V gene is TRBV29-1, the J gene TRBJ2-7; TRBD2 aligns across 7 bases. The CDR3 covers 13 residues. Germline CDR1 is SQVTM and CDR2 is ANQGSEA. V gave up 3 bases and J gave up 4 bases; unmatched junction bases: 6. The CDR3 DNA is TGCAGCGTTGATGGGCCAGCGGGATACGAGCAGTACTTC. It specifies CSVDGPAGYEQYF.

Here the CDR3 reads CASSQTSGGGFAYNEQFF. CDR3 sequence (DNA): TGTGCCAGCAGTCAGACTAGCGGGGGGGGATTTGCCTACAATGAGCAGTTCTTC. The rearrangement links TRBV7-9 to TRBJ2-1; 14 bases agree with TRBD2. The CDR3 runs 18 residues. CDR1 and CDR2 from the germline V gene are SEHNR and FQNEAQ (reference sequence). V shed 6 bases, J shed 2 bases, and the junction held 9 bases outside the gene matches.

This rearrangement joins TRBV11-2 to TRBJ2-2; D is uncertain. CDR3 length equals 16 residues. V was cut by 1 base and J by 6 bases, with 15 bases left in between. Germline loops: CDR1 SGHAT, CDR2 FQNNGV. The DNA of the CDR3 is TGTGCCAGCAGCTTAGTTTTGGTAATGGGTCCCGGGGAGCTGTTTTTT. It encodes CASSLVLVMGPGELFF.

This rearrangement joins TRBV11-2 to TRBJ2-5, with a possible D match to TRBD2 (5 bases). The germline V and J ends were trimmed by 7 bases and 5 bases, with 17 bases remaining between them. CDR3 size: 14 residues. Looked up from germline, CDR1 is SGHAT and CDR2 is FQNNGV. The CDR3 is CASIQTSLGETQYF. In DNA form, the CDR3 reads TGTGCCAGCATCCAAACTAGTTTGGGGGAGACCCAGTACTTC.

This clonotype was recorded a few times. This chain joins TRBV6-5 and TRBJ2-4, with D unresolved. Deletions cut 5 bases from V and 6 bases from J, with 11 bases between. Germline V gene lookup returns CDR1 MNHEY and CDR2 SVGAGI. The CDR3 has 13 residues. CDR3 coding DNA: TGTGCCAGCAGTCGTACCAACGGAAACATTCAGTACTTC. Translated: CASSRTNGNIQYF.

The chain joins TRBV27 to TRBJ2-7; TRBD1 aligns across 8 bases. CDR3 length: 16 residues. The V and J ends lost 3 bases and 0 bases, in that order; junction bases with no gene match: 7. Germline V CDR1 and CDR2: MNHEY, SMNVEV (reference sequence). The CDR3 nucleotides read TGTGCCAGCAGTTTTTTCAGACAGGGGCTCTCCTACGAGCAGTACTTC. Encoded protein: CASSFFRQGLSYEQYF.

The rearrangement joins TRBV14 to TRBJ2-1; 10 nucleotides match TRBD2. This CDR3 spans 16 amino acids. Trimming cost V 1 base and J 3 bases; bases outside gene matches: 3. The germline V gene encodes CDR1 SGHDN and CDR2 FVKESK. The CDR3 here is CASSQASGSLYNEQFF. The CDR3 DNA sequence: TGTGCCAGCAGCCAAGCTAGCGGGAGTCTCTACAATGAGCAGTTCTTC.

DNA for the CDR3: TGTGCTAGTGAGGAAGGGAGATACAACACCCCCAAAGAGACCCAGTACTTC. It translates to CASEEGRYNTPKETQYF. V and J are TRBV12-5 and TRBJ2-5, with D possibly matching TRBD2 (5 bases). Trimming stripped 7 bases from V and 3 bases from J, with 24 bases between. This CDR3 region has 17 residues. Germline assignment: CDR1 LGHNT and CDR2 FRNRAP.

Only one count was recorded for this clonotype. CDR3 coding DNA: TGTGCCAGCAGCTTACACGATAGGCTTCCCAACACCGGGGAGCTGTTTTTT. This translates into CASSLHDRLPNTGELFF. The chain uses TRBV7-9 and TRBJ2-2, with D unresolved. CDR3 length: 17 amino acids. Germline-derived CDR1 and CDR2 are SEHNR and FQNEAQ (reference sequence). Trimming stripped 2 bases from V and 2 bases from J, with 15 bases between.

The gene calls are TRBV7-8 and TRBJ2-5, with TRBD2 identical over 12 bases. The CDR3 is 16 residues long. Germline trimming cut 3 bases from V and 2 bases from J; bases unmatched to any gene: 4. CDR1 SGHVS and CDR2 FQNEAQ come from the germline V gene. Here the CDR3 DNA reads TGTGCCAGCAGCTTCCCGACTAGCGGGAGTCAAGAGACCCAGTACTTC. It is translated as CASSFPTSGSQETQYF. The full variable domain, completed using reference TRBV7-8 and TRBJ2-5, is GAGVSQSPRYKVAKRGQDVALRCDPISGHVSLFWYQQALGQGPEFLTYFQNEAQLDKSGLPSDRFFAERPEGSVSTLKIQRTQQEDSAVYLCASSFPTSGSQETQYFGPGTRLLVL.

This sequence joins TRBV4-1 and TRBJ2-3; the match to TRBD2 covers 12 bases. The V gene end was trimmed by 2 bases and the J gene end by 5 bases; junction bases not matched to a gene: 5. This CDR3 is built from 16 residues. Germline V gives CDR1 MGHRA, CDR2 YSYEKL. CDR3 DNA: TGCGCCAGCAGCCAACCGACTAGCGGGAGTAGAGATACGCAGTATTTT. Its protein is CASSQPTSGSRDTQYF.

The chain is built from TRBV19 and TRBJ2-7, with 9 bases aligning to TRBD1. V lost 6 bases to trimming and J lost 5 bases; unmatched junction nucleotides: 5. The CDR3 has 13 amino acids. CDR1 LNHDA and CDR2 SQIVND come from the germline V gene (reference sequence). The CDR3 bases are TGTGCCAGTAGCGGGACAGGGAGCCACGAGCAGTACTTC. Protein: CASSGTGSHEQYF.

The V call is TRBV4-1, the J call TRBJ1-1, with 10 bases matching TRBD1. Trimming cost V 2 bases and J 4 bases; bases outside gene matches: 4. The CDR3 has 15 amino acids. The V gene's germline CDR1 is MGHRA and CDR2 YSYEKL. CDR3 in amino acids: CASSQSRDRGTEAFF. The CDR3 nucleotides are TGCGCCAGCAGCCAATCCCGGGACAGGGGCACTGAAGCTTTCTTT.

CDR3 in DNA: TGCAGTGCTAGAGATATAACGGGGGGTATTTACAATGAGCAGTTCTTC. It translates to CSARDITGGIYNEQFF. The rearrangement links TRBV20-1 to TRBJ2-1; TRBD2 matches at 7 bases. Trimming cost V 0 bases and J 4 bases; bases outside gene matches: 9. The germline gives CDR1 DFQATT, CDR2 SNEGSKA (reference sequence). The CDR3 consists of 16 residues.

This rearrangement joins TRBV6-5 to TRBJ1-1; 8 bases line up with TRBD1. The CDR3 is 14 amino acids. CDR1 is MNHEY, CDR2 SVGAGI, per germline. V trimming: 6 bases; J trimming: 3 bases; junction bases outside the gene matches: 6. The CDR3 here is CASSLGQVHTEAFF. The CDR3 DNA reads TGTGCCAGCAGCCTGGGACAGGTGCACACTGAAGCTTTCTTT.

The rearrangement joins TRBV25-1 to TRBJ2-1; 7 bases are a match to TRBD1. Trimming cost V 6 bases and J 4 bases; bases outside gene matches: 6. CDR1 is MGHDK, CDR2 SYGVNS, per germline. There are 14 residues in the CDR3. Here the CDR3 reads CASSGQEQYNEQFF. CDR3 in DNA: TGTGCCAGCAGCGGACAGGAGCAATACAATGAGCAGTTCTTC.

The chain has TRBV30 and TRBJ1-2; the match to TRBD1 covers 7 bases. The CDR3 consists of 13 residues. V gave up 8 bases and J gave up 7 bases; unmatched junction bases: 13. Germline CDR1 GTSNPN, CDR2 SVGIG (reference sequence). The CDR3 spells CAGALGGEIGYTF. CDR3 sequence (DNA): TGTGCCGGGGCCCTAGGGGGCGAAATTGGCTACACCTTC.

The chain employs TRBV19 and TRBJ1-5, with D hard to call. CDR3 length equals 13 residues. CDR1 is LNHDA and CDR2 is SQIVND in the germline V gene (reference sequence). With 5 bases removed from V and 6 bases from J, the gap between germline ends came to 11 bases. This CDR3 reads CASSLWTAQPQHF. In DNA form, the CDR3 reads TGTGCCAGTAGTTTATGGACCGCTCAGCCCCAGCATTTT. Full variable domain (remainder filled in from reference TRBV19 and TRBJ1-5): DGGITQSPKYLFRKEGQNVTLSCEQNLNHDAMYWYRQDPGQGLRLIYYSQIVNDFQKGDIAEGYSVSREKKESFPLTVTSAQKNPTAFYLCASSLWTAQPQHFGDGTRLSIL.

The chain joins TRBV5-1 to TRBJ2-7, with D maybe TRBD2 (6 bases). The ends were cut back, 0 bases at V and 3 bases at J, with 13 bases in the middle. Germline-derived CDR1 and CDR2 are SGHRS and YFSETQ. The CDR3 totals 15 residues. CDR3 amino acids: CASSLAKEGFYEQYF. The DNA of the CDR3 is TGCGCCAGCAGCTTGGCCAAGGAGGGCTTCTACGAGCAGTACTTC.

V gene TRBV6-2 or TRBV6-3 combines with J gene TRBJ1-5; D not certain. Per the germline V gene, CDR1 is MNHEY and CDR2 is SVGEGT. This CDR3 spans 14 amino acids. Trimming pared 6 bases from V and 3 bases from J, leaving 12 bases between. CDR3 amino acids: CASSLNGVNQPQHF. Here the CDR3 DNA reads TGTGCCAGCAGCCTAAACGGTGTCAATCAGCCCCAGCATTTT.

This clonotype was detected a few times. CDR3: CASSNDRVQDTEAFF. The CDR3 nucleotides are TGTGCCAGCAGTAACGACAGGGTGCAGGACACTGAAGCTTTCTTT. The chain joins TRBV6-5 to TRBJ1-1; the match to TRBD1 covers 7 bases. The CDR3 sequence is 15 residues long. Germline V lookup: CDR1 MNHEY, CDR2 SVGAGI. With V trimmed by 5 bases and J by 3 bases, 9 bases remained unmatched.

CDR3 residues: CASSVASGGYYDWTQYF. DNA for the CDR3: TGTGCCAGCAGTGTTGCTAGCGGGGGATATTATGATTGGACCCAGTACTTC. The rearrangement links TRBV2 to TRBJ2-5; 10 bases line up with TRBD2. CDR3 length: 17 residues. Germline V gene sequence: CDR1 SNHLY, CDR2 FYNNEI. J lost 7 bases, V lost 4 bases, and 15 bases had no gene match.

This rearrangement joins TRBV30 to TRBJ1-1; TRBD1 aligns across 7 bases. The V gene's germline CDR1 is GTSNPN and CDR2 SVGIG (reference sequence). The CDR3 contains 15 residues. J lost 6 bases, V lost 0 bases, and 10 bases had no gene match. DNA for the CDR3: TGTGCCTGGAGTGTCCCTCAACAGGGGTCCCCTGAAGCTTTCTTT. This sequence encodes CAWSVPQQGSPEAFF.

This rearrangement joins TRBV12-5 to TRBJ1-5; 12 nucleotides match TRBD1. The V segment lost 5 bases and the J segment 6 bases; nucleotides outside the gene matches: 11. This CDR3 contains 17 residues. Germline CDR1 LGHNT, CDR2 FRNRAP. The CDR3 sequence: CASGPPEGQGAGQPQHF. DNA of the CDR3: TGTGCTAGTGGTCCACCCGAGGGACAGGGGGCGGGTCAGCCCCAGCATTTT. The entire variable domain, with the rest obtained from reference TRBV12-5 and TRBJ1-5, is as follows: DARVTQTPRHKVTEMGQEVTMRCQPILGHNTVFWYRQTMMQGLELLAYFRNRAPLDDSGMPKDRFSAEMPDATLATLKIQPSEPRDSAVYFCASGPPEGQGAGQPQHFGDGTRLSIL.

The chain carries TRBV19 and TRBJ2-5; D unclear. The V end was cut by 2 bases, the J end by 2 bases, with 6 bases between. This CDR3 has 13 amino acids. The germline V gene has CDR1 LNHDA and CDR2 SQIVND (reference sequence). CDR3 residues: CASSIYGQETQYF. In nucleotides, the CDR3 is TGTGCCAGTAGTATATACGGGCAAGAGACCCAGTACTTC.

The chain joins TRBV9 to TRBJ2-1; 11 positions agree with TRBD2. From germline, CDR1 is SGDLS and CDR2 YYNGEE. CDR3 length: 15 amino acids. The trim removed 3 bases at V and 8 bases at J, leaving 7 bases unmatched. The CDR3 region has the DNA TGTGCCAGCAGCGGTAGCGGGAGGGCAAGTGATGAGCAGTTCTTC. Translated: CASSGSGRASDEQFF.

The J gene is TRBJ1-2, the V gene TRBV20-1; D is unclear. CDR1 DFQATT and CDR2 SNEGSKA come from the germline V gene (reference sequence). The CDR3 has 11 amino acids. V shed 7 bases and J shed 4 bases, with 10 bases lying between them. CDR3 in amino acids: CSVKDVYGYTF. The CDR3 DNA follows: TGCAGTGTCAAGGATGTCTATGGCTACACCTTC.

This clonotype was recorded once. The CDR3 region has the DNA TGTGCCAGCAGTTACCCGGGAGGCTACACCTTC. Amino acid sequence: CASSYPGGYTF. The rearrangement uses TRBV6-2 or TRBV6-3 and TRBJ1-2; D gene unclear. Trimming cost V 2 bases and J 8 bases, with 6 bases left between them. CDR3 length: 11 amino acids. CDR1 and CDR2 from the germline V gene are MNHEY and SVGEGT.

This clonotype was seen only a few times. The J gene is TRBJ1-2, the V gene TRBV4-3; 7 nucleotides agree with TRBD1. V lost 0 bases to trimming and J lost 4 bases; unmatched junction nucleotides: 5. There are 15 residues in the CDR3. CDR1 and CDR2 from the germline V gene are LGHNA and YSLEER. The chain's CDR3 is CASSQDSRTGYGYTF. As DNA, the CDR3 is TGCGCCAGCAGCCAAGATTCAAGGACAGGCTATGGCTACACCTTC.